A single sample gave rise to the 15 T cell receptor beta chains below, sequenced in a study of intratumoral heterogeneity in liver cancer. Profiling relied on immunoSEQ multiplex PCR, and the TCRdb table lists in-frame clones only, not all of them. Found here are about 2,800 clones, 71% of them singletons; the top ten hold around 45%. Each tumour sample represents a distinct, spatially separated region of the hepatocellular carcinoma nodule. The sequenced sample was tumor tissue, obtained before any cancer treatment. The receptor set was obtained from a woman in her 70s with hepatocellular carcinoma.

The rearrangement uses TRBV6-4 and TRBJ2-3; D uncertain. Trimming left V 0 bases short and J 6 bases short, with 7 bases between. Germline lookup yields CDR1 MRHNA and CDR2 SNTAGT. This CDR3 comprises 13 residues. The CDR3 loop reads CASSDSMGDTQYF. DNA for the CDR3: TGTGCCAGCAGTGACTCGATGGGCGATACGCAGTATTTT.

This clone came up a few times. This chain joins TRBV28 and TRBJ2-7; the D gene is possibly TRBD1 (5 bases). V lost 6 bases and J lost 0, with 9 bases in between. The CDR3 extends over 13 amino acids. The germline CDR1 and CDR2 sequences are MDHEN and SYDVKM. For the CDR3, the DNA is TGTGCCAGCAGGATTGACAGCTCCTACGAGCAGTACTTC. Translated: CASRIDSSYEQYF.

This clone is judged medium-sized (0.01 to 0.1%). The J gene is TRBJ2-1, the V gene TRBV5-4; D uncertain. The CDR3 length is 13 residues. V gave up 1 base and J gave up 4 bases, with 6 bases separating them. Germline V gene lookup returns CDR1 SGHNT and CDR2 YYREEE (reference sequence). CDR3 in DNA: TGTGCCAGCAGCTTGTTAGCTTACAATGAGCAGTTCTTC. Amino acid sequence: CASSLLAYNEQFF. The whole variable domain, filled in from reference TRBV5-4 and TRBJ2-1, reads ETGVTQSPTHLIKTRGQQVTLRCSSQSGHNTVSWYQQALGQGPQFIFQYYREEENGRGNFPPRFSGLQFPNYSSELNVNALELDDSALYLCASSLLAYNEQFFGPGTRLTVL.

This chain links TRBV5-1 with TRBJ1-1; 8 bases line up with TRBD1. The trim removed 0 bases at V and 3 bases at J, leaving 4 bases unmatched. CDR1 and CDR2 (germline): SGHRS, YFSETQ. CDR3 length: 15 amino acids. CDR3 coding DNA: TGCGCCAGCAGCTTGGATGGCAGGGGGCACACTGAAGCTTTCTTT. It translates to CASSLDGRGHTEAFF.

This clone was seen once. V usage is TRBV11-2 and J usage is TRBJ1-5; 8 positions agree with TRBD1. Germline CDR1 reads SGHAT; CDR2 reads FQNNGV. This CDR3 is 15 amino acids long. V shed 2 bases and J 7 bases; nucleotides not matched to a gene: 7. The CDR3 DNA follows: TGTGCCAGCAGCTTAAGTTCAGGGGGCGGCCAGCCCCAGCATTTT. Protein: CASSLSSGGGQPQHF.

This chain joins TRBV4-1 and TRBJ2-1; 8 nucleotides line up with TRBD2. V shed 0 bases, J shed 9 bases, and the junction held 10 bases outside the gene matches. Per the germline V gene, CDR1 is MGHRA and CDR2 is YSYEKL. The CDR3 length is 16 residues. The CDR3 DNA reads TGCGCCAGCAGCCAAGATTTGAGCGGGAGAGGTAGTGAGCAGTTCTTC. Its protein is CASSQDLSGRGSEQFF.

The CDR3 DNA follows: TGTGCCAGCAGCCCCTCGAGGACAGCCAATTCACCCCTCCACTTT. Translating it yields CASSPSRTANSPLHF. J is TRBJ1-6 and V is TRBV7-8; D possibly corresponds to TRBD1 (6 bases). Trimming removed 5 bases from V and 7 bases from J, with 15 bases in between. Looked up from germline, CDR1 is SGHVS and CDR2 is FQNEAQ. The CDR3 is made up of 15 amino acids.

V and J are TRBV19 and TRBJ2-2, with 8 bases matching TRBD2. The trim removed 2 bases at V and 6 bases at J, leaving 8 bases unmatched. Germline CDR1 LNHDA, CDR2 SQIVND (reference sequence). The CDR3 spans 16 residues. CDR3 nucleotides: TGTGCCAGTAGTATAACAGCGGGAGCTGTCGCCGGGGAGCTGTTTTTT. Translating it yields CASSITAGAVAGELFF.

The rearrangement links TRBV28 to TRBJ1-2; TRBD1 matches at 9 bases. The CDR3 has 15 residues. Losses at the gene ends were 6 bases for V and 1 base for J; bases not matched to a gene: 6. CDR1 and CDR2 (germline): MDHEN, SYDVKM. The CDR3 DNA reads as TGTGCCAGCAGGGGGGACAGGGCGGATAACTATGGCTACACCTTC. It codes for CASRGDRADNYGYTF.

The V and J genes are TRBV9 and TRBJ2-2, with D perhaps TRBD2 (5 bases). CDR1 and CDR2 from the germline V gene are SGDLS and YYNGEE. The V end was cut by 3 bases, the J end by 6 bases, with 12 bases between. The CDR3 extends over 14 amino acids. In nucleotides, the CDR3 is TGTGCCAGCAGCGGTAGCGCCTGGGCCGGGGAGCTGTTTTTT. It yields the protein CASSGSAWAGELFF.

In DNA, the CDR3 is TGTGCCAGCAGTGGGAGACAGGGGAGCACCGGGGAGCTGTTTTTT. Translated, it gives CASSGRQGSTGELFF. This rearrangement joins TRBV25-1 to TRBJ2-2, with 8 nucleotides matching TRBD1. Looked up from germline, CDR1 is MGHDK and CDR2 is SYGVNS. V shed 4 bases and J 4 bases; nucleotides not matched to a gene: 5. The CDR3 consists of 15 residues.

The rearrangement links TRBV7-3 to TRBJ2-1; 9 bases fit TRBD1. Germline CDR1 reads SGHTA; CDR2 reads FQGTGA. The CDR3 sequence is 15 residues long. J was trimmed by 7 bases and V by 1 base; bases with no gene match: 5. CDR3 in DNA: TGTGCCAGCAGCTTAAGGGACAGGGAGGTAAATGAGCAGTTCTTC. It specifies CASSLRDREVNEQFF.

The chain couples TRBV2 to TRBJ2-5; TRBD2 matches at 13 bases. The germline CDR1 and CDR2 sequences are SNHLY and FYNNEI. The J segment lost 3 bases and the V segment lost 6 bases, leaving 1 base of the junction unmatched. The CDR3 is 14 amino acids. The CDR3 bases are TGTGCCAGCAGAGGGACTAGCGGGAAAGAGACCCAGTACTTC. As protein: CASRGTSGKETQYF.

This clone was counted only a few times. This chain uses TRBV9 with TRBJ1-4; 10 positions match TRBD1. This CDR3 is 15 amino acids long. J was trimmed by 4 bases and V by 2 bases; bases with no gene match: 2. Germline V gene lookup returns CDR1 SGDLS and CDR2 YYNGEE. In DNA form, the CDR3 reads TGTGCCAGCAGCGTTGGGACAGGGGTTAATGAAAAACTGTTTTTT. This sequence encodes CASSVGTGVNEKLFF.

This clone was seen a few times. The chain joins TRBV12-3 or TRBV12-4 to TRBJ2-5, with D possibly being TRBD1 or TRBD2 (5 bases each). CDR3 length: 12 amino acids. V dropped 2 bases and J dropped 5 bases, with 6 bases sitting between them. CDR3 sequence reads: CASSLWGETQYF. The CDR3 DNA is TGTGCCAGCAGTTTATGGGGGGAGACCCAGTACTTC.